This entry lists 2 T cell receptor beta chains sequenced from one sample in a study of CD8+CD57+ T cells in acquired aplastic anemia. The patients chosen for sequencing had shown expansion of CD8+CD57+ cells (detected by flow cytometry). Genomic DNA was employed as the template in profiling TCR beta VDJ and CDR3. TCRdb used MiXCR to reprocess the reads, holding one entry per CDR3 protein. This sample yields 200,000 to 250,000 distinct CDR3 sequences, of which roughly two thirds are seen a single time; around 60% belongs to the top ten. Sequencing was performed on sorted CD4+, CD8+, or CD8+CD57+ T cells (not recorded which) from PBMCs. All receptors come from a human donor with aplastic anemia.

This clonotype was counted many times. The gene calls are TRBV10-2 and TRBJ2-1; 7 bases fit TRBD2. CDR1 and CDR2 from the germline V gene are WSHSY and SAAADI. With 7 bases clipped from V and 5 bases from J, the junction kept 14 bases outside the gene matches. The CDR3 is 16 amino acids. CDR3 protein: CASMARGRGLDNEQFF. The CDR3, as DNA: TGCGCCAGCATGGCCCGAGGGAGGGGATTGGACAATGAGCAGTTCTTC.

The rearrangement uses TRBV19 and TRBJ2-7; D gene unclear. The ends were cut back, 10 bases at V and 0 bases at J, with 13 bases in the middle. Germline lookup yields CDR1 LNHDA and CDR2 SQIVND (reference sequence). This CDR3 region has 13 residues. For the CDR3, the DNA is TGTGCCACCCTCTCGCCCGGCTCCTACGAGCAGTACTTC. Its protein is CATLSPGSYEQYF.